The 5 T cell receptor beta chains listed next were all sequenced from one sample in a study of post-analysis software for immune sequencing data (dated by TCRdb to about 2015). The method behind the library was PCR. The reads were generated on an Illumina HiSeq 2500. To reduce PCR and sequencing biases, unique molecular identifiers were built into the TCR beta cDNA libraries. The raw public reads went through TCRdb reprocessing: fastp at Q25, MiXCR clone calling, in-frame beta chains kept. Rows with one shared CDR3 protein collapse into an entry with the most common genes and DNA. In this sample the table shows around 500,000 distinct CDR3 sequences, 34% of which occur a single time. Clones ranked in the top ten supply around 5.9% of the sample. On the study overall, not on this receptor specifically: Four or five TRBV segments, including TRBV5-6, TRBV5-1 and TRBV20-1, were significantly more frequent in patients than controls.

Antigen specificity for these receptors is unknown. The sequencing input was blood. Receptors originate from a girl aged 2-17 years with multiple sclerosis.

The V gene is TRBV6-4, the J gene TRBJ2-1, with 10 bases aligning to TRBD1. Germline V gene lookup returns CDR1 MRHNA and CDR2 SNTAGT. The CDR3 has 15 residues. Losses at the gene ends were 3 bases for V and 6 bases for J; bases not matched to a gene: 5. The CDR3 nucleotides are TGTGCCAGCAGTGATCGTGGGACAGGGGCCAATGAGCAGTTCTTC. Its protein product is CASSDRGTGANEQFF.

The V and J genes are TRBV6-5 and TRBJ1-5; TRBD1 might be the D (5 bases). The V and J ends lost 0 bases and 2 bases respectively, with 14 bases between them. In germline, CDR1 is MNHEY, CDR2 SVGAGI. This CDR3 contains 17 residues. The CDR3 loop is CASSYSAGVGGNQPQHF. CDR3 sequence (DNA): TGTGCCAGCAGTTACTCGGCAGGCGTAGGGGGCAATCAGCCCCAGCATTTT.

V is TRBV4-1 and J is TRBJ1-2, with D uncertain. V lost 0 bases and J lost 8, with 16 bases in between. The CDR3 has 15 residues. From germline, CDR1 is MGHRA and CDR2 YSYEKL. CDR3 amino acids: CASSQDLWQLIGYTF. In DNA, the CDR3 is TGCGCCAGCAGCCAAGATCTATGGCAGTTGATAGGCTACACCTTC.

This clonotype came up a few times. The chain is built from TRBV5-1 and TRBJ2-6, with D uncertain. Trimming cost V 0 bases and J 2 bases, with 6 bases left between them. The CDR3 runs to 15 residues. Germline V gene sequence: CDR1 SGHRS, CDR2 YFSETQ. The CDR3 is CASSLAFPGANVLTF. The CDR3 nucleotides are TGCGCCAGCAGCTTGGCCTTTCCTGGGGCCAACGTCCTGACTTTC.

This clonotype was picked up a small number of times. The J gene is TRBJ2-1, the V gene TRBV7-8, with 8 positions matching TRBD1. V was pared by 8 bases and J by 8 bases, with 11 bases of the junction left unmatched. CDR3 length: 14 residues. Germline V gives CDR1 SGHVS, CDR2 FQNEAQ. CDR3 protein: CASSPGGMGYEQFF. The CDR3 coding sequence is TGTGCCAGCTCGCCAGGGGGCATGGGGTATGAGCAGTTCTTC.